The source of this T cell receptor (beta chain) is a study of T cells in Graves' hyperthyroidism and ophthalmopathy. From germline, CDR1 is DFQATT and CDR2 SNEGSKA (reference sequence). The CDR3 is 16 residues long. Trimming took 2 bases from V and 5 from J; bases not matched to a gene: 8. The sample holds many counts of this clonotype. Its antigen is undetermined. Amplified regions were TCR beta CDR3 sequences from RNA transcripts. With the HTBI primer set, the TCR CDR3 went through a first round of RT-PCR. One entry per CDR3 protein, called by TCRdb with MiXCR from the multiplex PCR reads. This sample has about 400,000 distinct CDR3 sequences, with 15% found just once. Study-level findings and limits: Ophthalmopathy was predicted by the model a median of approximately 6 months ahead of onset.

This clonotype originated in a woman in her thirties with Graves' hyperthyroidism. The sequencing sample was made of blood. The chain couples TRBV20-1 to TRBJ2-5; 13 bases fit TRBD2. As DNA, the CDR3 is TGCAGTGCTAGACAGAGGACTAGCGGGAGATGGGAGACCCAGTACTTC. Protein product: CSARQRTSGRWETQYF.